The source of this T cell receptor (beta chain) is a study of CD8 T cells in Susac syndrome. Random hexamers were used to reverse transcribe an amount of roughly 0.45 to 1 ug RNA. Across 54 Vbeta and 13 Jbeta, TCR beta CDR3 was amplified with immunoSEQ multiplex PCR. TCRdb reprocessed the immunoSEQ multiplex PCR reads via MiXCR and lists one record per CDR3 protein. This sample yields 100,000 to 150,000 distinct CDR3 sequences, of which around 94% are seen a single time; roughly 0.095% belongs to the top ten. Trimming removed 2 bases from V and 2 bases from J, with 8 bases in between. The germline V gene encodes CDR1 SGHTA and CDR2 FQGNSA. The CDR3 covers 14 residues.

Sequences were obtained from CD4+ T cells from PBMCs. The V gene is TRBV7-2, the J gene TRBJ2-3; possible D gene TRBD2, 6 bases. This receptor was taken from a human donor in good health. CDR3 in DNA: TGTGCCAGCAGCTTAACGGGAGTCACAGATACGCAGTATTTT. Encoded protein: CASSLTGVTDTQYF. Using reference TRBV7-2 and TRBJ2-3 for the parts outside the CDR3, the full variable domain is GAGVSQSPSNKVTEKGKDVELRCDPISGHTALYWYRQSLGQGLEFLIYFQGNSAPDKSGLPSDRFSAERTGGSVSTLTIQRTQQEDSAVYLCASSLTGVTDTQYFGPGTRLTVL.